These T cell receptor beta chains were read from a single sample in a study of cytomegalovirus exposure and HLA in healthy donors. Libraries were prepared by immunoSEQ multiplex PCR; TCRdb keeps only in-frame clonotypes and omits some of them. The table shows approximately 150,000 clones, with about 75% occurring only once. The specimen was PBMCs. These receptors originate from a man aged 18 to 29 in good health and CMV-seropositive. The CDR3 runs from the conserved cysteine through the conserved F or W. Each record gives: CDR3 protein, J gene, V gene.

CAWKDTANTEAFF	TRBJ1-1	TRBV30
CAIIRSGDYNEQFF	TRBJ2-1	TRBV10-3
CASSLFPTAGNTEAFF	TRBJ1-1	TRBV7-8
CASSEPGQLSGNTIYF	TRBJ1-3	TRBV25-1
CASSYAESDEKLFF	TRBJ1-4	TRBV6-6
CASSLVAGGPYNEQFF	TRBJ2-1	TRBV13
CASSDTDRAKNIQYF	TRBJ2-4	TRBV9
CACLAGEGTDTQYF	TRBJ2-3	TRBV30
CASTLAGSSYNEQFF	TRBJ2-1	TRBV14
CAWDSAKRVTQYF	TRBJ2-5	TRBV30
CATSAKRTSGTSTDTQYF	TRBJ2-3	TRBV15
CASKVQGETEAFF	TRBJ1-1	TRBV2
CASGRTGTPNYGYTF	TRBJ1-2	TRBV2
CATSRDRGETQYF	TRBJ2-5	TRBV15
CASSLDSGTEAFF	TRBJ1-1	TRBV5-1
CASSQETTSGVGFEQFF	TRBJ2-1	TRBV4-1
CASSRDRTSNQPQHF	TRBJ1-5	TRBV16
CASSDDSANYGYTF	TRBJ1-2	TRBV2
CASSSFPGTSGVRTGNEQFF	TRBJ2-1	TRBV7-3
CACRGGYGGYTF	TRBJ1-2	TRBV28
CASSESRYRTGRYTEAFF	TRBJ1-1	TRBV6-1
CASSQGDEQFF	TRBJ2-1	TRBV18
CASSYSRAAANTEAFF	TRBJ1-1	TRBV6-5
CASSTDGSADTQYF	TRBJ2-3	TRBV2
CASSYSGLAGNNEQFF	TRBJ2-1	TRBV6-5
CAWNQGRKNIQYF	TRBJ2-4	TRBV30
CSVANRENTEAFF	TRBJ1-1	TRBV29-1
CASSNLDRANYGYTF	TRBJ1-2	TRBV6-5
CASRLAGGGNEQFF	TRBJ2-1	TRBV6-5
CASSQSQTGAFSGNTIYF	TRBJ1-3	TRBV16
CASRPTSGGTGELFF	TRBJ2-2	TRBV2
CASSPRTGMSNQPQHF	TRBJ1-5	TRBV19
CASSSHWTAKRDTQYF	TRBJ2-3	TRBV28
CASSTWTGDAGANVLTF	TRBJ2-6	TRBV7-9
CASRLDSSNEKLFF	TRBJ1-4	TRBV6-4
CASSPIGTRGETQYF	TRBJ2-5	TRBV27
CASSLLTGVSDTQYF	TRBJ2-3	TRBV5-1
CATSSIQTGNYGYTF	TRBJ1-2	TRBV15
CASSFGLRNIQYF	TRBJ2-4	TRBV5-4
CASRIAEARNTEAFF	TRBJ1-1	TRBV27
CASSSQGKDTEAFF	TRBJ1-1	TRBV7-3
CASRALPRDRAEAFF	TRBJ1-1	TRBV28
CASSLEGAHTEAFF	TRBJ1-1	TRBV5-4
CASRLAGGPTDTQYF	TRBJ2-3	TRBV10-2